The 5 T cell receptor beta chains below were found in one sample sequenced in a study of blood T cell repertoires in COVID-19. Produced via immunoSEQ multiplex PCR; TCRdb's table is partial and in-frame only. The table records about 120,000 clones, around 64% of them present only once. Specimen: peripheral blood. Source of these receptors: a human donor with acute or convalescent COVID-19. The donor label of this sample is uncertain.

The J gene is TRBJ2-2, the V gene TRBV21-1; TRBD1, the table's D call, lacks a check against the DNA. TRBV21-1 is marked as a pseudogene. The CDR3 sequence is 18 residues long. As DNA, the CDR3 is TGTGCCAGCAGCAATTTCTTTTGGGCTCAAGCAAACACCGGGGAGCTGTTTTTT. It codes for CASSNFFWAQANTGELFF.

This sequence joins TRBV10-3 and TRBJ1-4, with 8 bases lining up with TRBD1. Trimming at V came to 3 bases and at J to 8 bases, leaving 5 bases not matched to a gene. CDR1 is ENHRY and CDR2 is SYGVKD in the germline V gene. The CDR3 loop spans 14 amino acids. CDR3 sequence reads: CAISEVGQGEKLFF. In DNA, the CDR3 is TGTGCCATCAGTGAAGTAGGACAGGGCGAAAAACTGTTTTTT.

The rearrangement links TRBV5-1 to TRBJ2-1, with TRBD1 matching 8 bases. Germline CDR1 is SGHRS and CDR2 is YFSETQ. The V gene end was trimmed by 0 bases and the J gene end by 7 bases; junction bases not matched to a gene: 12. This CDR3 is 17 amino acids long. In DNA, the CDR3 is TGCGCCAGCAGCTTGGCCGGGTGGACAGGGATAACGAATGAGCAGTTCTTC. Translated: CASSLAGWTGITNEQFF. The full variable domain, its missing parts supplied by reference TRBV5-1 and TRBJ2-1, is KAGVTQTPRYLIKTRGQQVTLSCSPISGHRSVSWYQQTPGQGLQFLFEYFSETQRNKGNFPGRFSGRQFSNSRSEMNVSTLELGDSALYLCASSLAGWTGITNEQFFGPGTRLTVL.

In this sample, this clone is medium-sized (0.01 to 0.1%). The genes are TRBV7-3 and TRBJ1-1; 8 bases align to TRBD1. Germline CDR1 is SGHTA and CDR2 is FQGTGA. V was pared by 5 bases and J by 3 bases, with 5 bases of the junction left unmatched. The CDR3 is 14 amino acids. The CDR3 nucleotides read TGTGCCAGCAGCCAAACGACAGGGGACACTGAAGCTTTCTTT. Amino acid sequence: CASSQTTGDTEAFF.

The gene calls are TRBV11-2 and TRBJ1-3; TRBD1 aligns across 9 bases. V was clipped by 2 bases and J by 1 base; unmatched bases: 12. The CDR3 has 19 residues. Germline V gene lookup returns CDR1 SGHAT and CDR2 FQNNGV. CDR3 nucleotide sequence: TGTGCCAGCAGCTTAATCCGGACAGGGGAGTGGGCGTCTGGAAACACCATATATTTT. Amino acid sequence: CASSLIRTGEWASGNTIYF.